This T cell receptor beta chain was observed in a study of shared clonotypes between healthy human individuals. This clone was picked up one time. TCRdb keeps only in-frame clones here, not all; method: immunoSEQ multiplex PCR. Here the sample spans about 1.5 million clones, 95% to 99% being singletons. The CDR3 sequence is 17 residues long. CDR1 is SGHRS, CDR2 YFSETQ, per germline. The trim removed 2 bases at V and 4 bases at J, leaving 6 bases unmatched. This TCR derives from a man aged 25-45 years in good health. The rearrangement uses TRBV5-1 and TRBJ2-5; 15 nucleotides agree with TRBD2. The specimen sequenced was naive CD4+ T cells sorted from blood. Subset described: CD45RA+ positively selected. The CDR3 protein is CASSLGLAGGSGETQYF. In DNA form, the CDR3 reads TGCGCCAGCAGCTTAGGACTAGCGGGAGGGTCGGGAGAGACCCAGTACTTC.